This T cell receptor beta chain was profiled in a study of blood T cell repertoires in COVID-19. Across the whole study: COVID-19 samples from acute and convalescent phases originated in the United States, Italy and Spain.

The V gene's germline CDR1 is SNHLY and CDR2 FYNNEI. J lost 1 base, V lost 9 bases, and 9 bases had no gene match. This CDR3 comprises 15 residues. Original handling: Estimated nucleated cell counts came from reference gene primer amplification. Only in-frame clones appear in the TCRdb table, and some are missing; sequencing was by immunoSEQ multiplex PCR. The D gene and trimming were derived from the DNA, and the V and J assignments and clone size from that table. The sample yields about 160,000 clones, around 75% seen once. The TCR comes from an elderly woman with acute or convalescent COVID-19. The sequenced material came from peripheral blood. The rearrangement joins TRBV2 to TRBJ1-1; 9 positions agree with TRBD1. CDR3 residues: CASAGTGPRNTEAFF. The CDR3 nucleotides read TGTGCCAGTGCCGGGACAGGGCCTCGGAACACTGAAGCTTTCTTT. Looking up the rest from reference TRBV2 and TRBJ1-1 gives the full variable domain: EPEVTQTPSHQVTQMGQEVILRCVPISNHLYFYWYRQILGQKVEFLVSFYNNEISEKSEIFDDQFSVERPDGSNFTLKIRSTKLEDSAMYFCASAGTGPRNTEAFFGQGTRLTVV.